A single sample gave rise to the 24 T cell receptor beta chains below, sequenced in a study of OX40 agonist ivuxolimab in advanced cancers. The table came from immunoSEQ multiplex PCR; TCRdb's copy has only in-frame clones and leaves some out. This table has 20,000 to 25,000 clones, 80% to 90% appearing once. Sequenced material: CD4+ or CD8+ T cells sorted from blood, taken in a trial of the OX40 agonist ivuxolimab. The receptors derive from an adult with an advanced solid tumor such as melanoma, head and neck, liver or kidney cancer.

Here the CDR3 reads CASSMFSANTEAFF. In nucleotides, the CDR3 is TGTGCCAGCAGTATGTTCAGTGCGAACACTGAAGCTTTCTTT. This chain joins TRBV25-1 and TRBJ1-1; no clear D gene. The V gene's germline CDR1 is MGHDK and CDR2 SYGVNS. This CDR3 is 14 amino acids long. V was trimmed by 5 bases and J by 1 base, leaving 11 bases between them.

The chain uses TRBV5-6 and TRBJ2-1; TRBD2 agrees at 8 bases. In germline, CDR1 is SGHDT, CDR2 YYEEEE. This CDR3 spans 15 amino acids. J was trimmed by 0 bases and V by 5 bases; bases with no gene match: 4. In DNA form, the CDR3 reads TGTGCCAGCAGTCCCGGGACTAGCTCCTACAATGAGCAGTTCTTC. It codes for CASSPGTSSYNEQFF.

The CDR3 sequence: CASSFGTISDTQYF. The CDR3 DNA reads TGTGCCAGCAGTTTCGGGACAATCTCAGATACGCAGTATTTT. The chain employs TRBV28 and TRBJ2-3; a possible D gene is TRBD1 (6 bases). Germline-derived CDR1 and CDR2 are MDHEN and SYDVKM. The CDR3 length is 14 residues. Trimming cost V 3 bases and J 4 bases, with 11 bases left between them.

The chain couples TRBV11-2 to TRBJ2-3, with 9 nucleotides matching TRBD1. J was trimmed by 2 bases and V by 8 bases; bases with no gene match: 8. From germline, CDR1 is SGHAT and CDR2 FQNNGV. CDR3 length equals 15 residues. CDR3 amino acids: CASGKGQGDTDTQYF. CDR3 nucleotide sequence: TGTGCCAGCGGCAAGGGACAGGGCGACACAGATACGCAGTATTTT.

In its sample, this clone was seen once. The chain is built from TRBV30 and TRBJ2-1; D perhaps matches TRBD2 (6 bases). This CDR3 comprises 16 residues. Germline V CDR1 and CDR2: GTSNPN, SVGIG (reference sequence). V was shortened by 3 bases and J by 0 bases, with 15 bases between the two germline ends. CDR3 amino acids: CAWSPLSGNSYNEQFF. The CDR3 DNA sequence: TGTGCCTGGAGCCCCCTTAGCGGAAACTCCTACAATGAGCAGTTCTTC.

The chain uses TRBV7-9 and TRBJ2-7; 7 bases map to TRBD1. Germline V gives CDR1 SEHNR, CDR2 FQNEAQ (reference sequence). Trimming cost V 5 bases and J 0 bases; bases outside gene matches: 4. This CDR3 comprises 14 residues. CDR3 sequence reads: CASSDRQGSYEQYF. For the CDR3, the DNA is TGTGCCAGCAGCGACCGACAGGGCTCCTACGAGCAGTACTTC.

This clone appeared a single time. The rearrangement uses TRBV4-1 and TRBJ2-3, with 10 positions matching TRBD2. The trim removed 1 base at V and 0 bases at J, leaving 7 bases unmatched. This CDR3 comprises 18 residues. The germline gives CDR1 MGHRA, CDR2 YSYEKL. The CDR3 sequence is CASSQGLAGVVSTDTQYF. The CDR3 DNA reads TGCGCCAGCAGCCAAGGCCTAGCGGGAGTCGTGAGCACAGATACGCAGTATTTT.

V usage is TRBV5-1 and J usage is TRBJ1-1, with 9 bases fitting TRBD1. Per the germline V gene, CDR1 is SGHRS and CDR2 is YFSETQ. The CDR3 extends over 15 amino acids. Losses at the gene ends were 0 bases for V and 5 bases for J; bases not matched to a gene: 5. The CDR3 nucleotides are TGCGCCAGCAGCTTGGCCGACAGGGGGTGGACTGAAGCTTTCTTT. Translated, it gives CASSLADRGWTEAFF.

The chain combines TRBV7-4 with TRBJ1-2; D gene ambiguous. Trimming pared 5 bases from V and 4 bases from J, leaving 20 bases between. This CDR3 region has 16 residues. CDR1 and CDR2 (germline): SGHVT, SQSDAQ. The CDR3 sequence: CASSRGRSRKTYGYTF. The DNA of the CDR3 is TGTGCCAGCAGCCGCGGGCGTTCTCGAAAGACCTATGGCTACACCTTC.

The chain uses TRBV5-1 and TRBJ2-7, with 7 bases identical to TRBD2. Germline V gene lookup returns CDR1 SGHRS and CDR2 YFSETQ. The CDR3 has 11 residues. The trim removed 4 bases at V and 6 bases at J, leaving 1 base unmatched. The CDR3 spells CASSPGGEQYF. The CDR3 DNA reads TGCGCCAGCAGCCCGGGGGGCGAGCAGTACTTC.

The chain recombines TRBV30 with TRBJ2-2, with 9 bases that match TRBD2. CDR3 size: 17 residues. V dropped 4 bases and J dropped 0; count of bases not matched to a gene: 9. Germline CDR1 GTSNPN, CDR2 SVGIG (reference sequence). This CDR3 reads CAWKREAGGSNTGELFF. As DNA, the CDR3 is TGTGCCTGGAAACGGGAAGCGGGGGGCTCGAACACCGGGGAGCTGTTTTTT.

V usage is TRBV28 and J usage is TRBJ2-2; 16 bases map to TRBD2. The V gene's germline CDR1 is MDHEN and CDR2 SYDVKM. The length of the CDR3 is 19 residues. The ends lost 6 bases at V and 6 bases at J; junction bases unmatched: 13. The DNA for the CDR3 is TGTGCCAGCAGCTCGGGGACTAGCGGGGGGGCGCTCTTTTCCGGGGAGCTGTTTTTT. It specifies CASSSGTSGGALFSGELFF.

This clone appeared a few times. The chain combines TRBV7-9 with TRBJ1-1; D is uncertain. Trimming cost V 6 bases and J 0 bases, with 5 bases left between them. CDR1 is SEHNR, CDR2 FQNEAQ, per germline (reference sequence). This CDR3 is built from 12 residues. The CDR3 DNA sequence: TGTGCCAGCAGAAACCTGAACACTGAAGCTTTCTTT. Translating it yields CASRNLNTEAFF.

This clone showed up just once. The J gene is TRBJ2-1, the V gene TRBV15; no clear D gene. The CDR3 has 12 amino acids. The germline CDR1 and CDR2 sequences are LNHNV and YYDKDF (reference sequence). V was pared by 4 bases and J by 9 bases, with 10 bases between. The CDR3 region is CATSTMGFEQFF. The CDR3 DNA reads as TGTGCCACCAGCACCATGGGATTTGAGCAGTTCTTC.

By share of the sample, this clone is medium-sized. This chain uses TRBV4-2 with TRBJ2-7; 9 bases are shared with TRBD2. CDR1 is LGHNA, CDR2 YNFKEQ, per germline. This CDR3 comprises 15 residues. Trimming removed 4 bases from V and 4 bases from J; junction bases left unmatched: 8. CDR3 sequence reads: CASSPLAGEGYEQYF. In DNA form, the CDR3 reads TGTGCCAGCAGCCCCTTAGCGGGGGAGGGTTACGAGCAGTACTTC.

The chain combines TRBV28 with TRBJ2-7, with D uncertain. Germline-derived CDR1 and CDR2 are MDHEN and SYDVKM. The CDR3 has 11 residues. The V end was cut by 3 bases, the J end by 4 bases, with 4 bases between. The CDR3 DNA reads TGTGCCAGCAGTTTTAATTACGAGCAGTACTTC. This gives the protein CASSFNYEQYF. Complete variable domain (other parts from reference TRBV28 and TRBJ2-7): DVKVTQSSRYLVKRTGEKVFLECVQDMDHENMFWYRQDPGLGLRLIYFSYDVKMKEKGDIPEGYSVSREKKERFSLILESASTNQTSMYLCASSFNYEQYFGPGTRLTVT.

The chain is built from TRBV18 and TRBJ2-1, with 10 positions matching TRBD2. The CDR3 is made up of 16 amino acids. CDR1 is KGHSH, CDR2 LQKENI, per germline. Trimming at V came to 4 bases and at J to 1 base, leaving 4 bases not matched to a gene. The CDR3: CASSHMTSGSYNEQFF. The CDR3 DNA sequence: TGTGCCAGCTCACATATGACTAGCGGGTCCTACAATGAGCAGTTCTTC.

CDR3 loop: CASSPVGGQLNSPLHF. For the CDR3, the DNA is TGTGCCAGCAGCCCCGTGGGGGGGCAGCTTAATTCACCCCTCCACTTT. The genes are TRBV7-9 and TRBJ1-6, with a tentative D call TRBD1 (6 bases). Germline values: CDR1 SEHNR, CDR2 FQNEAQ (reference sequence). V lost 5 bases to trimming and J lost 6 bases, with 17 bases between them. CDR3 length: 16 residues.

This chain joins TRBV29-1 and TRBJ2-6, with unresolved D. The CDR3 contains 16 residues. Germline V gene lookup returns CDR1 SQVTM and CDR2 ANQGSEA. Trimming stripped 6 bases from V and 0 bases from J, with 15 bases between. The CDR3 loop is CSVIVRLHSGANVLTF. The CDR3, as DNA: TGCAGCGTCATAGTAAGGTTGCACTCTGGGGCCAACGTCCTGACTTTC. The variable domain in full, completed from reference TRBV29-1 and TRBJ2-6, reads SAVISQKPSRDICQRGTSLTIQCQVDSQVTMMFWYRQQPGQSLTLIATANQGSEATYESGFVIDKFPISRPNLTFSTLTVSNMSPEDSSIYLCSVIVRLHSGANVLTFGAGSRLTVL.

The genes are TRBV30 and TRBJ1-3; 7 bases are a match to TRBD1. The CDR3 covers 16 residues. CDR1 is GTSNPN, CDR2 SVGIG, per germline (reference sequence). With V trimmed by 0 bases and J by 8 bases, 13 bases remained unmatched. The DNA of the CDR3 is TGTGCCTGGAGTGTACTGGCAGGGGGTAATTTCCACACCATATATTTT. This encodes CAWSVLAGGNFHTIYF.

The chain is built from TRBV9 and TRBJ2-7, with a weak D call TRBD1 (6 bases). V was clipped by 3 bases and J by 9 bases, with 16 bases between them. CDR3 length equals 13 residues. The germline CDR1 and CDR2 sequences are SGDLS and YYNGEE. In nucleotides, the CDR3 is TGTGCCAGCAGCGCCGGAACCTCGACAGGGCAGTACTTC. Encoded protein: CASSAGTSTGQYF.

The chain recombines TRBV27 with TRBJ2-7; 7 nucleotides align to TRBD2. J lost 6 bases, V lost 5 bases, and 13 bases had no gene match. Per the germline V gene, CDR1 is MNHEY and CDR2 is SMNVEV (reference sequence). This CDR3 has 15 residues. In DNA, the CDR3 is TGTGCCAGCAGTCAGTCGGGACTACCTAACTTCGAGCAGTACTTC. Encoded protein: CASSQSGLPNFEQYF.

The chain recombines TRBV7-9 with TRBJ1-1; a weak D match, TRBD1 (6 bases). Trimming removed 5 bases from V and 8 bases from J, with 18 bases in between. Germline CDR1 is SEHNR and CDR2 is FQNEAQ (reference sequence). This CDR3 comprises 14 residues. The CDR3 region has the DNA TGTGCCAGCAGCCCCGTTACAGGGTGGAGAGAAGCTTTCTTT. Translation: CASSPVTGWREAFF.

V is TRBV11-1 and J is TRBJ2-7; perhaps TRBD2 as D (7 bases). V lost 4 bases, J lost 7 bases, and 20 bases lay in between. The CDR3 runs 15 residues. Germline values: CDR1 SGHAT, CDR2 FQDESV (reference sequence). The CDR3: CASSSYRAGVQEQYF. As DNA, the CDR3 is TGTGCCAGCAGCTCCTACAGGGCGGGGGTGCAAGAGCAGTACTTC.